This is a list of T cell receptor beta chains from one sample in a study of T cell repertoires in cytomegalovirus infection. TCRdb reprocessed the reads with MiXCR, giving one entry per CDR3 protein. The sample includes about 530,000 distinct CDR3 sequences, 26% of them seen just once. The sequenced sample consisted of PBMCs. These receptors were obtained from a human donor in good health (CMV status not recorded). Some clones in this sample may be carry-over from other donors' samples. Each CDR3 is given with its conserved first and last residue. D genes are given only for firm matches. Clone size is given for some rows only: seen once, a few or many times, or a class if the clone is expanded.

d_gene: -
v_gene: TRBV6-2/TRBV6-3
j_gene: TRBJ2-1
abundance: once
CDR3aa: CASSPPYGDEQFF
CDR3nt: TGTGCCAGCAGTCCCCCATACGGGGATGAGCAGTTCTTC

d_gene: -
v_gene: TRBV19
j_gene: TRBJ1-1
abundance: few
CDR3aa: CASSIRGTEAFF
CDR3nt: TGTGCCAGTAGTATAAGGGGGACTGAAGCTTTCTTT

d_gene: -
v_gene: TRBV20-1
j_gene: TRBJ2-1
abundance: -
CDR3aa: CSARDDSSSYNEQFF
CDR3nt: TGCAGTGCTAGAGATGACTCGAGCTCCTACAATGAGCAGTTCTTC

d_gene: TRBD2
v_gene: TRBV27
j_gene: TRBJ2-1
abundance: -
CDR3aa: CASSWGRGGVYNEQFF
CDR3nt: TGTGCCAGCAGTTGGGGGCGCGGGGGGGTCTACAATGAGCAGTTCTTC

d_gene: -
v_gene: TRBV27
j_gene: TRBJ2-7
abundance: -
CDR3aa: CASSFNTGYEQYF
CDR3nt: TGTGCCAGCAGTTTCAACACAGGCTACGAGCAGTACTTC

d_gene: TRBD1
v_gene: TRBV5-1
j_gene: TRBJ2-7
abundance: -
CDR3aa: CASSLEGTGVYEQYF
CDR3nt: TGCGCCAGCAGCTTGGAAGGGACAGGGGTCTACGAGCAGTACTTC

d_gene: TRBD1
v_gene: TRBV7-6
j_gene: TRBJ1-4
abundance: many
CDR3aa: CASSPAQGGGEKLFF
CDR3nt: TGTGCCAGCAGCCCAGCGCAGGGGGGAGGAGAAAAACTGTTTTTT

d_gene: -
v_gene: TRBV28
j_gene: TRBJ2-5
abundance: -
CDR3aa: CASSLRIGLGYQETQYF
CDR3nt: TGTGCCAGCAGTTTACGTATCGGGTTAGGGTACCAAGAGACCCAGTACTTC

d_gene: -
v_gene: TRBV28
j_gene: TRBJ2-3
abundance: -
CDR3aa: CAISSPPATQYF
CDR3nt: TGTGCCATTTCCTCCCCCCCCGCTACGCAGTATTTT

d_gene: -
v_gene: TRBV19
j_gene: TRBJ1-3
abundance: few
CDR3aa: CASRGGLFSGNTIYF
CDR3nt: TGTGCCAGTCGGGGGGGCCTTTTCTCTGGAAACACCATATATTTT

d_gene: -
v_gene: TRBV27
j_gene: TRBJ2-2
abundance: -
CDR3aa: CASSLLWTGENTGELFF
CDR3nt: TGTGCCAGCAGTTTATTATGGACGGGAGAGAACACCGGGGAGCTGTTTTTT

d_gene: -
v_gene: TRBV7-2
j_gene: TRBJ1-1
abundance: many
CDR3aa: CASRQDIMNTEAFF
CDR3nt: TGTGCCAGCAGACAGGACATAATGAACACTGAAGCTTTCTTT

d_gene: -
v_gene: TRBV11-2
j_gene: TRBJ2-5
abundance: few
CDR3aa: CASSLDRGAQETQYF
CDR3nt: TGTGCCAGCAGCTTAGATCGGGGGGCCCAAGAGACCCAGTACTTC

d_gene: -
v_gene: TRBV29-1
j_gene: TRBJ1-5
abundance: -
CDR3aa: CSVASGSVSNQPQHF
CDR3nt: TGCAGCGTTGCGAGCGGGAGTGTTAGCAATCAGCCCCAGCATTTT

d_gene: TRBD2
v_gene: TRBV7-2
j_gene: TRBJ2-1
abundance: few
CDR3aa: CASSLPAGGSYNEQFF
CDR3nt: TGTGCCAGCAGCTTACCAGCGGGAGGGTCGTACAATGAGCAGTTCTTC

d_gene: TRBD1
v_gene: TRBV12-3/TRBV12-4
j_gene: TRBJ1-1
abundance: many
CDR3aa: CASSQQGTEAFF
CDR3nt: TGTGCCAGCAGCCAACAGGGGACTGAAGCTTTCTTT

d_gene: -
v_gene: TRBV28
j_gene: TRBJ1-1
abundance: few
CDR3aa: CASTQDGRWNTEAFF
CDR3nt: TGTGCCAGCACTCAGGACGGTCGGTGGAACACTGAAGCTTTCTTT

d_gene: TRBD1
v_gene: TRBV5-1
j_gene: TRBJ1-4
abundance: -
CDR3aa: CASSLGDRENEKLFF
CDR3nt: TGCGCCAGCAGCTTGGGGGACAGAGAGAATGAAAAACTGTTTTTT

d_gene: -
v_gene: TRBV19
j_gene: TRBJ2-1
abundance: -
CDR3aa: CASMVGTLYSEQFF
CDR3nt: TGTGCCAGTATGGTGGGGACTCTCTACAGTGAGCAGTTCTTC

d_gene: TRBD1
v_gene: TRBV7-8
j_gene: TRBJ1-1
abundance: many
CDR3aa: CASTPMGQLMNTEAFF
CDR3nt: TGTGCCAGCACACCGATGGGACAGCTCATGAACACTGAAGCTTTCTTT

d_gene: -
v_gene: TRBV28
j_gene: TRBJ2-7
abundance: few
CDR3aa: CASSLPGGNYEQYF
CDR3nt: TGTGCCAGCAGTTTACCAGGGGGGAACTACGAGCAGTACTTC

d_gene: -
v_gene: TRBV7-8
j_gene: TRBJ2-1
abundance: few
CDR3aa: CASSPSGGYSYNEQFF
CDR3nt: TGTGCCAGCAGCCCGAGTGGCGGGTACTCCTACAATGAGCAGTTCTTC

d_gene: -
v_gene: TRBV7-2
j_gene: TRBJ2-7
abundance: few
CDR3aa: CASSREPGYEQYF
CDR3nt: TGTGCCAGCAGCAGGGAGCCGGGGTACGAGCAGTACTTC

d_gene: -
v_gene: TRBV12-3/TRBV12-4
j_gene: TRBJ2-7
abundance: -
CDR3aa: CASQERDLNEQYF
CDR3nt: TGTGCCAGCCAAGAACGAGACCTGAACGAGCAGTACTTC

d_gene: TRBD1
v_gene: TRBV7-3
j_gene: TRBJ2-5
abundance: many
CDR3aa: CASSLTGGETQYF
CDR3nt: TGTGCCAGCAGCCTTACAGGGGGAGAGACCCAGTACTTC

d_gene: -
v_gene: TRBV28
j_gene: TRBJ2-5
abundance: -
CDR3aa: CASIQGVEQETQYF
CDR3nt: TGTGCCAGCATCCAAGGGGTTGAGCAAGAGACCCAGTACTTC

d_gene: -
v_gene: TRBV5-6
j_gene: TRBJ1-2
abundance: many
CDR3aa: CASSLDHRALYGYTF
CDR3nt: TGTGCCAGCAGCTTGGATCACAGAGCACTCTATGGCTACACCTTC